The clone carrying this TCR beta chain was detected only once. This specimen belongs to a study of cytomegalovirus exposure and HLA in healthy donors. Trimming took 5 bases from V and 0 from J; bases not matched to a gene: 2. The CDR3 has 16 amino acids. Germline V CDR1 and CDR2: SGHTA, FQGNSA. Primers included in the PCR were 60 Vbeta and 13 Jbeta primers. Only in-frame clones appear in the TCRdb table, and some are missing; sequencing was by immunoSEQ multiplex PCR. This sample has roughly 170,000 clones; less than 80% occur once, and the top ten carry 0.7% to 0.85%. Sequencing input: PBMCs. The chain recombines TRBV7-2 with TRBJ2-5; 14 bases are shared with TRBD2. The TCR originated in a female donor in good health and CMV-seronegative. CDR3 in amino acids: CASSRTSGRYQETQYF. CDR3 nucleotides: TGTGCCAGCAGCAGGACTAGCGGGAGGTACCAAGAGACCCAGTACTTC. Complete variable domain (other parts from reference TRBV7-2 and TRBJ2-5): GAGVSQSPSNKVTEKGKDVELRCDPISGHTALYWYRQSLGQGLEFLIYFQGNSAPDKSGLPSDRFSAERTGGSVSTLTIQRTQQEDSAVYLCASSRTSGRYQETQYFGPGTRLLVL.